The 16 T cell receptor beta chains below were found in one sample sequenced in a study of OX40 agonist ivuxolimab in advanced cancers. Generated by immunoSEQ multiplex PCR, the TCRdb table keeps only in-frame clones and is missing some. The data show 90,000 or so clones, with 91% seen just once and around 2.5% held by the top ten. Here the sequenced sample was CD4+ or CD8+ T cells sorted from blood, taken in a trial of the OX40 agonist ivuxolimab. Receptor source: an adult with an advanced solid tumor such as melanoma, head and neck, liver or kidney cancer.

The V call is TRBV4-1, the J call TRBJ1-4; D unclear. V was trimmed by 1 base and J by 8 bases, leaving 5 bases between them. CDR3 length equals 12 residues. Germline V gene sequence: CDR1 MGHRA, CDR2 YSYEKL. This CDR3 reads CASSQGSEKLFF. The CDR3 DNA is TGCGCCAGCAGCCAAGGATCGGAAAAACTGTTTTTT.

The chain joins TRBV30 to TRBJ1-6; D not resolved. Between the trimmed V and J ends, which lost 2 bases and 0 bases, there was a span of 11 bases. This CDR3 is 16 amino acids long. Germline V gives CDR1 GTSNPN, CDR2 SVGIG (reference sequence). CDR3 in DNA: TGTGCCTGGAGTCGGACGGGGAGCTCCTATAATTCACCCCTCCACTTT. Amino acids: CAWSRTGSSYNSPLHF.

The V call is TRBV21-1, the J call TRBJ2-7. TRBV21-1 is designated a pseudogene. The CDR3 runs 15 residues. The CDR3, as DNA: TGTGCCAGCAGCAATTCGACCGATAACTCCTACGAGCAGTACTTC. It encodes CASSNSTDNSYEQYF.

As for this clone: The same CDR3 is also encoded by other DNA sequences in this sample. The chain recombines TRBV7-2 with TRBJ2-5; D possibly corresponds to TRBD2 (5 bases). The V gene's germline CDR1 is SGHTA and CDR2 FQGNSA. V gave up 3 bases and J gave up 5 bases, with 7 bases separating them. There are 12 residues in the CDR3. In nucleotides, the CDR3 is TGTGCCAGCAGCTTTCCGGGGGAGACCCAGTACTTC. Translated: CASSFPGETQYF.

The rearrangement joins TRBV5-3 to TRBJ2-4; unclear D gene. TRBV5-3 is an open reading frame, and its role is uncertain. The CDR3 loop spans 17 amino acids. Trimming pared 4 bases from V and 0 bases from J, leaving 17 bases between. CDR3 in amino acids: CARSPHPHRIAKNIQYF. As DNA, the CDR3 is TGTGCCAGAAGCCCCCACCCCCACAGAATAGCCAAAAACATTCAGTACTTC.

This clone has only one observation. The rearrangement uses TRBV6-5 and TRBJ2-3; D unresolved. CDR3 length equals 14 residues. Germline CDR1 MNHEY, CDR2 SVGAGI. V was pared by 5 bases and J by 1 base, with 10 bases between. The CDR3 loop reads CASSDQMRTDTQYF. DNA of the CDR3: TGTGCCAGCAGTGACCAGATGCGCACAGATACGCAGTATTTT.

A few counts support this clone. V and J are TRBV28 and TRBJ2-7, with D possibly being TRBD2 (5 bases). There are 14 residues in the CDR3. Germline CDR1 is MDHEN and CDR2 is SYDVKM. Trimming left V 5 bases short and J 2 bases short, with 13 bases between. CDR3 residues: CASSRASPPYEQYF. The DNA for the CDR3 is TGTGCCAGCAGTCGCGCTAGCCCACCCTACGAGCAGTACTTC. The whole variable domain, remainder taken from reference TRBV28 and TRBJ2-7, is DVKVTQSSRYLVKRTGEKVFLECVQDMDHENMFWYRQDPGLGLRLIYFSYDVKMKEKGDIPEGYSVSREKKERFSLILESASTNQTSMYLCASSRASPPYEQYFGPGTRLTVT.

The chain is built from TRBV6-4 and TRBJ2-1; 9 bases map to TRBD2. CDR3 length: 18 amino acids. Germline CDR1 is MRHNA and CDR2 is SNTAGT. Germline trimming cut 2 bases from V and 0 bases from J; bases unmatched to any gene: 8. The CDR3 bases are TGTGCCAGCAGTGACGTAACTAGCGGGCCCAGCTCCTACAATGAGCAGTTCTTC. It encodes CASSDVTSGPSSYNEQFF.

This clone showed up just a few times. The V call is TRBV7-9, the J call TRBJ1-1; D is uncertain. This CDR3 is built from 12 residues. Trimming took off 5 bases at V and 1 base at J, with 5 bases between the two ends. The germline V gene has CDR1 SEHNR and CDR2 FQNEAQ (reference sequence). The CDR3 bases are TGTGCCAGCAGCAGACAGAACACTGAAGCTTTCTTT. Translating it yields CASSRQNTEAFF.

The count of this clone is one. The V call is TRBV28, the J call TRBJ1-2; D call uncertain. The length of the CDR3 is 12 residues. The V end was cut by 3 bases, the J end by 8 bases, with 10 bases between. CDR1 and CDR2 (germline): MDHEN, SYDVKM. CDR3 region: CASSLASEGYTF. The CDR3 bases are TGTGCCAGCAGTTTGGCCAGCGAAGGCTACACCTTC.

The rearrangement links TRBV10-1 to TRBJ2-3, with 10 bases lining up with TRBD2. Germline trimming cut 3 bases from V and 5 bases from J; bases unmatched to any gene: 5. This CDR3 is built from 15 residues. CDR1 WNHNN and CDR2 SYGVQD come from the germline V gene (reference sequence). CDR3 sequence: CASSDPSGSVDTQYF. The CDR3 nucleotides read TGCGCCAGCAGTGACCCTAGCGGGAGCGTAGATACGCAGTATTTT.

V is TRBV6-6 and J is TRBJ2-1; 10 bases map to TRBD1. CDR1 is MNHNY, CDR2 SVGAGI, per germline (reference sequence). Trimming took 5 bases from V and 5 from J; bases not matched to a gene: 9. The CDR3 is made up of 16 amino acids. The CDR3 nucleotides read TGTGCCAGCAGTCGGCCGCGGACAGGGGGAAACAATGAGCAGTTCTTC. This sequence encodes CASSRPRTGGNNEQFF.

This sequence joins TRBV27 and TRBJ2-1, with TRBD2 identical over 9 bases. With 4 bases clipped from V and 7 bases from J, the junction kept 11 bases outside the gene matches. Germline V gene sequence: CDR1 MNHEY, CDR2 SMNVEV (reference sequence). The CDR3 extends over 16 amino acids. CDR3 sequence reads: CASSSFSGSARNEQFF. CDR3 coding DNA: TGTGCCAGCAGTTCTTTTAGCGGGAGTGCCCGAAATGAGCAGTTCTTC.

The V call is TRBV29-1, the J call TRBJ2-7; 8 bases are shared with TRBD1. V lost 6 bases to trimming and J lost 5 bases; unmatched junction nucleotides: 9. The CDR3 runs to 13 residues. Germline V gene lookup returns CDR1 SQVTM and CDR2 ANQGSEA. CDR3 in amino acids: CSVVKGQGHEQYF. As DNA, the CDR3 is TGCAGCGTAGTAAAAGGACAGGGACACGAGCAGTACTTC.

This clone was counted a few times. CDR3 in DNA: TGCGCCAGCAGTCGTCCGGGACGGGAATCGTCTGGAAACACCATATATTTT. Amino acids: CASSRPGRESSGNTIYF. The V and J genes are TRBV4-1 and TRBJ1-3; TRBD1 is a possible D gene (5 bases). With 6 bases removed from V and 1 base from J, the gap between germline ends came to 19 bases. The CDR3 extends over 17 amino acids. Per the germline V gene, CDR1 is MGHRA and CDR2 is YSYEKL.

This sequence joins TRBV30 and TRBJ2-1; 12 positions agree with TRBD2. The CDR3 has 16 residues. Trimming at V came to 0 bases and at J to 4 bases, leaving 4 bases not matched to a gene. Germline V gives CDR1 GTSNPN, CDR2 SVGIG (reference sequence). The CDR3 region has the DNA TGTGCCTGGAGTGTACTGGGGACTAGCGGGTACAATGAGCAGTTCTTC. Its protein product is CAWSVLGTSGYNEQFF.